The clone carrying this TCR beta chain was observed many times. Its specificity is unknown. These data belong to a study of blood T cells in healthy people across ages. Findings and caveats of the study: With age, beta diversity per million T cells declined roughly linearly, significantly by 40.

Trimming removed 8 bases at V and 3 bases at J, with 14 bases between. The CDR3 has 13 residues. With a J-beta primer mix and a sample-barcoded 5' primer, a second PCR ran about 6 to 11 cycles. TCRdb redid the calling of the 5' RACE reads with MiXCR, one entry per CDR3 protein. The repertoire holds 630,000 or so distinct CDR3 sequences, approximately 30% seen once, with about a sixth in the top ten. At least 5.5 micrograms of total RNA were extracted per sample. This chain connects TRBV12-3 or TRBV12-4 to TRBJ2-7; D gene uncertain. What was sequenced was blood. The sequence derives from a woman over 75 in good health. CDR3 coding DNA: TGTGCCAGCGGTCCTTCAGGTGGCTACGAGCAGTACTTC. As protein: CASGPSGGYEQYF.